The sequence of this TCR beta chain was determined in a study of type 1 regulatory T cells. Study context: T-allo10 is an in vitro-generated, Tr1-enriched CD4 T cell product specific for alloantigen. Points from the study as a whole: Tr1 cells had a more restricted TCR repertoire than non-Tr1 cells.

This clonotype was recorded a few times. Its antigen is as yet unknown. One entry per CDR3 protein, called by TCRdb with MiXCR from the reads. Here the sample spans 63,000 or so distinct CDR3 sequences, roughly 50% being singletons. V trimming: 0 bases; J trimming: 2 bases; junction bases outside the gene matches: 5. CDR3 length: 17 amino acids. Per germline, CDR1 LNHNV and CDR2 YYDKDF (reference sequence). V gene TRBV15 combines with J gene TRBJ2-2, with TRBD2 identical over 8 bases. The specimen was cultured non-Tr1 T cells, either the whole culture or a sorted T cell fraction (not recorded which). The source of this sequence is a human donor in good health. The chain's CDR3 is CATSRDLLAANTGELFF. The CDR3 DNA reads as TGTGCCACCAGCAGAGACCTACTAGCGGCAAACACCGGGGAGCTGTTTTTT.